This T cell receptor (beta chain) derives from a study of PD-1 blockade in classical Hodgkin lymphoma (dated by TCRdb to the early 2020s). At the level of the whole study: Nivolumab dosing was 3 mg/kg intravenously every 2 weeks, continuing until either disease progression or unacceptable toxicity. The study used CyTOF and TCR beta sequencing to define a peripheral blood immune signature of response to PD-1 blockade in classical Hodgkin lymphoma. The paper's findings and limits, for the study overall: Patients starting nivolumab less than 1 year after ASCT had lower diversity and were excluded from later analyses to avoid confounding by immune reconstitution. The study covered only a single clinical trial cohort, and the causes of the repertoire differences, possibly disease activity or prior therapy, were still not defined. Among trial patients, those achieving complete response had baseline diversity similar to that of newly diagnosed patients, while diversity was significantly lower in partial responders and progressors. A significant rise by C4D1 was seen in CD4+ but not CD8+ TCR diversity (p=0.0027 vs p=0.16), with the rise being most apparent in complete responders (p=0.02). Baseline TCR diversity was reported to be lower in newly diagnosed patients than in healthy donors and to be lower still in relapsed/refractory patients.

V is shortened by 5 bases, J by 1 base, and the region joining them spans 8 bases. Per the germline V gene, SGHNT is the CDR1 and YENEEA is the CDR2. Including cysteine and phenylalanine, the CDR3 has 13 amino acids. CDR3 DNA only is kept here, 39 bases in frame from base 1. The sample's time point label is to be understood as: cycle 4 day 1 (C4D1), after around six weeks of nivolumab. All trial patients had relapsed after autologous stem cell transplantation, with cohorts A, B and C differing in prior brentuximab vedotin exposure. A total of over 50 patients with relapsed/refractory classical Hodgkin lymphoma made up the trial cohort, and each patient's best overall response was complete response, partial response or progressive disease. Trial patients were treated with single-agent nivolumab in the multi-cohort phase II CheckMate 205 trial. An independent review committee assessed best overall response by applying the 2007 International Working Group response criteria. Trial PBMCs were collected just before the start of nivolumab (C1D1) and during therapy at cycle 2 day 1 and cycle 4 day 1. Peripheral blood was collected in 8 mL Vacutainer Cell Preparation Tubes, from which PBMCs were isolated by centrifugation and then cryopreserved.

The Qiagen DNeasy kit was used to extract genomic DNA from unsorted PBMCs and from the negatively selected CD4+ and CD8+ fractions. Amplification of TCR beta CDR3 regions was done by immunoSEQ multiplex PCR with primers that anneal to V and J segments. A synthetic immune receptor repertoire was used to minimize amplification bias, and remaining bias was computationally removed after sequencing. The paper's data handling went like this. Custom Python scripts were used to quantify repertoire diversity as the Shannon entropy index. Unsorted, CD4+ and CD8+ repertoires were examined separately, except in combined analyses, for which CD4+ and CD8+ sequences were merged in silico. Clonal expansion was defined as a frequency increase of at least 2-fold after treatment compared with C1D1, and clones undetected at baseline were assigned a pseudocount of 0.5. Singleton clones were defined as clones with 0 or 1 copy at C1D1, and non-singleton clones were defined as clones with 2 or more copies. Clones expanded in unsorted samples were labelled as CD4+, CD8+ or unknown by matching protein sequences in sorted samples from the same patient. Wilcoxon tests were applied to paired samples to test diversity changes from C1D1 to C4D1. TCRdb's version of the immuneACCESS table is confined to in-frame rearrangements and falls short of the full clone set. An unresolved V gene accounts for under half of the shortfall where checked; the remainder is of unknown origin. That table gives V, J and clone size, and the DNA gave D and trimming. In this sample the table shows about 47,000 clones, approximately 80% of which occur a single time. Under 20% of the sample lies in the top ten.

A note on this clone: There is no known antigen for this receptor. Base qualities are not at hand, and no much larger clone is one base apart.

The source is a human donor with classical Hodgkin lymphoma. The rearrangement joined TRBV11-3 to TRBJ1-1; confidence is insufficient to name the D gene. Specimen: peripheral blood mononuclear cells (PBMCs), collected before the fourth cycle of nivolumab. The CDR3 amino acid sequence is: CASSPRGNTEAFF. The nucleotides read TGTGCCAGCAGCCCACGGGGGAACACTGAAGCTTTCTTT. Where the CDR3 stops, the reference TRBV11-3 and TRBJ1-1 genes take over; the full variable domain is EAGVVQSPRYKIIEKKQPVAFWCNPISGHNTLYWYLQNLGQGPELLIRYENEEAVDDSQLPKDRFSAERLKGVDSTLKIQPAELGDSAVYLCASSPRGNTEAFFGQGTRLTVV.